Listed below are T cell receptor beta chains from one sample, sequenced in a study of blood T cells in healthy people across ages. TCRdb processed the 5' RACE reads anew with MiXCR; each CDR3 protein has one entry. In the table there are 800,000 to 950,000 distinct CDR3 sequences, 45% to 50% of which are singletons. The sequencing input was blood. The receptors come from a man aged 25-45 years in good health. Both conserved end residues are part of each CDR3. The D gene is left open where the match is weak. The listing skips clone size in some rows; elsewhere it reads once, few, many or a size class.

clone size: few; D gene: NA; J gene: TRBJ2-5; V gene: TRBV7-2; CDR3 DNA: TGTGCCAGCAGCTTAAAAGGGCAGGGAATGAAGACCCAGTACTTC; CDR3 protein: CASSLKGQGMKTQYF
clone size: NA; D gene: TRBD2; J gene: TRBJ2-1; V gene: TRBV11-3; CDR3 DNA: TGTGCCAGCAGCTTGCCCCTAGCGGGGGCCGATGAGCAGTTCTTC; CDR3 protein: CASSLPLAGADEQFF
clone size: NA; D gene: TRBD1; J gene: TRBJ1-2; V gene: TRBV6-2/TRBV6-3; CDR3 DNA: TGTGCTTACTCCGGGACAGCGGACTATGGCTACACCTTC; CDR3 protein: CAYSGTADYGYTF
clone size: many; D gene: TRBD2; J gene: TRBJ2-7; V gene: TRBV4-2; CDR3 DNA: TGTGCCAGCAGCCACTGGGGGGGTACAGACGAGCAGTACTTC; CDR3 protein: CASSHWGGTDEQYF
clone size: NA; D gene: TRBD1; J gene: TRBJ2-7; V gene: TRBV2; CDR3 DNA: TGTGCCAGCAGTGAAGACAGGGGGCTAATACCTTACGAGCAGTACTTC; CDR3 protein: CASSEDRGLIPYEQYF
clone size: once; D gene: TRBD2; J gene: TRBJ2-3; V gene: TRBV9; CDR3 DNA: TGTGCCAGCAGCGTTGGTAGCGGGCTCGGTACGCAGTATTTT; CDR3 protein: CASSVGSGLGTQYF
clone size: NA; D gene: TRBD2; J gene: TRBJ2-3; V gene: TRBV12-3/TRBV12-4; CDR3 DNA: TGTGCCAGCAGTTTCAGCGGGGAGGCCCCAGATACGCAGTATTTT; CDR3 protein: CASSFSGEAPDTQYF
clone size: NA; D gene: NA; J gene: TRBJ2-1; V gene: TRBV20-1; CDR3 DNA: TGCAGTGCTAGGGCCCTAGCGCCAGAGCAGTTCTTC; CDR3 protein: CSARALAPEQFF
clone size: few; D gene: NA; J gene: TRBJ2-3; V gene: TRBV25-1; CDR3 DNA: TGTGCCAGCAGCGACCTAGAAACAGATACGCAGTATTTT; CDR3 protein: CASSDLETDTQYF
clone size: NA; D gene: TRBD2; J gene: TRBJ2-1; V gene: TRBV25-1; CDR3 DNA: TGTGCCAGCAGTGGGCCAGCGGGGGAAACCTACAATGAGCAGTTCTTC; CDR3 protein: CASSGPAGETYNEQFF
clone size: NA; D gene: NA; J gene: TRBJ1-2; V gene: TRBV7-8; CDR3 DNA: TGTGCCAGCAGCCTCCCGACACAGGGACGGCATGGCTACACCTTC; CDR3 protein: CASSLPTQGRHGYTF
clone size: NA; D gene: TRBD2; J gene: TRBJ2-1; V gene: TRBV6-5; CDR3 DNA: TGTGCCAGCAGTTGGGGGACTAGCGCGTTCTTC; CDR3 protein: CASSWGTSAFF
clone size: once; D gene: NA; J gene: TRBJ2-7; V gene: TRBV30; CDR3 DNA: TGTGCCTGGAGTCTTGGGCCTTCTTCCGCCTACGAGCAGTACTTC; CDR3 protein: CAWSLGPSSAYEQYF
clone size: few; D gene: NA; J gene: TRBJ2-3; V gene: TRBV29-1; CDR3 DNA: TGCAGCGTGGTCCCGAGCCCTAGCACAGATACGCAGTATTTT; CDR3 protein: CSVVPSPSTDTQYF
clone size: NA; D gene: TRBD1; J gene: TRBJ1-4; V gene: TRBV27; CDR3 DNA: TGTGCCAGCAGAACAGACAGGGCGGGTGAAAAACTGTTTTTT; CDR3 protein: CASRTDRAGEKLFF
clone size: NA; D gene: TRBD2; J gene: TRBJ2-5; V gene: TRBV28; CDR3 DNA: TGTGCCAGCAGTTTAGTGACTAGCGGGGTCTGGGGGGAGCAGTACTTC; CDR3 protein: CASSLVTSGVWGEQYF
clone size: NA; D gene: NA; J gene: TRBJ2-1; V gene: TRBV6-2/TRBV6-3; CDR3 DNA: TGTGCCAGCAGTATCATAGCGGCCTACAATGAGCAGTTCTTC; CDR3 protein: CASSIIAAYNEQFF
clone size: NA; D gene: NA; J gene: TRBJ2-7; V gene: TRBV6-5; CDR3 DNA: TGTGCCAGCCGCGATACAGGGTCCTACAATGAGCAGTACTTC; CDR3 protein: CASRDTGSYNEQYF
clone size: NA; D gene: TRBD1; J gene: TRBJ2-5; V gene: TRBV24-1; CDR3 DNA: TGTGCCACCAGTGATCGACCGGGCAGGGGGCTAGATACCCAGTACTTC; CDR3 protein: CATSDRPGRGLDTQYF
clone size: NA; D gene: NA; J gene: TRBJ2-1; V gene: TRBV9; CDR3 DNA: TGTGCCAGCAGCGTAGGGGGAGGGAAAGGGGGCAATGAGCAGTTCTTC; CDR3 protein: CASSVGGGKGGNEQFF
clone size: NA; D gene: NA; J gene: TRBJ2-1; V gene: TRBV6-6; CDR3 DNA: TGTGCCAGCAGTTACTCGATAGCCGATAGGTCCTACAATGAGCAGTTCTTC; CDR3 protein: CASSYSIADRSYNEQFF
clone size: NA; D gene: NA; J gene: TRBJ2-7; V gene: TRBV2; CDR3 DNA: TGTGCCAGCATGACGATGGAGGACTCCTACGAGCAGTACTTC; CDR3 protein: CASMTMEDSYEQYF
clone size: NA; D gene: TRBD1; J gene: TRBJ2-7; V gene: TRBV29-1; CDR3 DNA: TGCAGCGTTGAGTTCGAGACAGGGAGCTCCTACGAGCAGTACTTC; CDR3 protein: CSVEFETGSSYEQYF
clone size: NA; D gene: NA; J gene: TRBJ1-2; V gene: TRBV29-1; CDR3 DNA: TGCAGCGCCGCTTCAGGGACGGGAAACTATGGCTACACCTTC; CDR3 protein: CSAASGTGNYGYTF
clone size: few; D gene: NA; J gene: TRBJ2-7; V gene: TRBV5-1; CDR3 DNA: TGCGCCAGCAGCCCCCGAGGGACACTTGGTTCAATTAGCTCCTACGAGCAGTACTTC; CDR3 protein: CASSPRGTLGSISSYEQYF
clone size: few; D gene: TRBD1; J gene: TRBJ2-1; V gene: TRBV7-2; CDR3 DNA: TGTGCCAGCAGCTCAGGACAGGGTTTGAATGAGCAGTTCTTC; CDR3 protein: CASSSGQGLNEQFF
clone size: NA; D gene: NA; J gene: TRBJ1-2; V gene: TRBV3-1; CDR3 DNA: TGTGCCAGCAGCCAAGACGACACTTCCTGGCGTGGCTACACCTTC; CDR3 protein: CASSQDDTSWRGYTF
clone size: few; D gene: NA; J gene: TRBJ2-7; V gene: TRBV27; CDR3 DNA: TGTGCCAGCAGTCCAGAAGACCGGGACAAGGCCGAGTACGGGTTCTACGAGCAGTACTTC; CDR3 protein: CASSPEDRDKAEYGFYEQYF
clone size: many; D gene: NA; J gene: TRBJ1-2; V gene: TRBV15; CDR3 DNA: TGTGCCACCAGCAGGGATAACTATGGCTACACCTTC; CDR3 protein: CATSRDNYGYTF
clone size: NA; D gene: NA; J gene: TRBJ2-3; V gene: TRBV2; CDR3 DNA: TGTACCAGCAGTGAAAATCTAGCCGGCACAGATACGCAGTATTTT; CDR3 protein: CTSSENLAGTDTQYF
clone size: NA; D gene: NA; J gene: TRBJ2-7; V gene: TRBV2; CDR3 DNA: TGTGCCAGCAGTGAAGAGGGGATTTCTAGGTACTTC; CDR3 protein: CASSEEGISRYF
clone size: NA; D gene: NA; J gene: TRBJ1-4; V gene: TRBV30; CDR3 DNA: TGTGCCTGGAGTTGGGGAGTGGATGAAAAACTGTTTTTT; CDR3 protein: CAWSWGVDEKLFF
clone size: few; D gene: NA; J gene: TRBJ1-1; V gene: TRBV13; CDR3 DNA: TGTGCCAGCAGCTTAGCGGGGGCTCTCGGAGCTTTCTTT; CDR3 protein: CASSLAGALGAFF
clone size: few; D gene: NA; J gene: TRBJ2-1; V gene: TRBV6-5; CDR3 DNA: TGTGCCAGCAGTTACTCAGTCCGGGCTTACAATGAGCAGTTCTTC; CDR3 protein: CASSYSVRAYNEQFF
clone size: few; D gene: TRBD1; J gene: TRBJ2-4; V gene: TRBV5-1; CDR3 DNA: TGCGCCAGCAGCTTGGAACCGGGACAGGAAAACATTCAGTACTTC; CDR3 protein: CASSLEPGQENIQYF
clone size: few; D gene: TRBD1; J gene: TRBJ2-1; V gene: TRBV19; CDR3 DNA: TGTGCCAGTAGTATTCTTCTGGGGGGACAGGGTTACAATGAGCAGTTCTTC; CDR3 protein: CASSILLGGQGYNEQFF
clone size: once; D gene: TRBD1; J gene: TRBJ2-7; V gene: TRBV5-1; CDR3 DNA: TGCGCCAGCAGCTTAAGAGGGAAAGGGGGCGGAACGTTGGCCGAGCAGTACTTC; CDR3 protein: CASSLRGKGGGTLAEQYF
clone size: few; D gene: NA; J gene: TRBJ2-7; V gene: TRBV28; CDR3 DNA: TGTGCCAGCAGCCCTCGTCGCAACTACGAGCAGTACTTC; CDR3 protein: CASSPRRNYEQYF
clone size: few; D gene: TRBD2; J gene: TRBJ2-3; V gene: TRBV7-2; CDR3 DNA: TGTGCCAGCAGCTTAGGACGAGCGGGGGGTCTTGTAGATACGCAGTATTTT; CDR3 protein: CASSLGRAGGLVDTQYF
clone size: few; D gene: NA; J gene: TRBJ1-1; V gene: TRBV2; CDR3 DNA: TGTGCCAGCACCTCCCGACAGCACACTGAAGCTTTCTTT; CDR3 protein: CASTSRQHTEAFF
clone size: once; D gene: TRBD2; J gene: TRBJ2-3; V gene: TRBV5-4; CDR3 DNA: TGTGCCAGCAGCCTGACTAGCGGGGGGTACAACCCAGATACGCAGTATTTT; CDR3 protein: CASSLTSGGYNPDTQYF
clone size: NA; D gene: NA; J gene: TRBJ1-5; V gene: TRBV30; CDR3 DNA: TGTGCCTGGAGTACACTGGCCTCCAGTCCCCAGCATTTT; CDR3 protein: CAWSTLASSPQHF
clone size: many; D gene: NA; J gene: TRBJ2-5; V gene: TRBV20-1; CDR3 DNA: TGCAGTGCTAGGACCCTCCAAGAGACCCAGTACTTC; CDR3 protein: CSARTLQETQYF
clone size: NA; D gene: NA; J gene: TRBJ2-5; V gene: TRBV29-1; CDR3 DNA: TGCAGCGTTGAATTTAAGACGAGCCGCCAAGAGACCCAGTACTTC; CDR3 protein: CSVEFKTSRQETQYF
clone size: few; D gene: NA; J gene: TRBJ2-4; V gene: TRBV7-2; CDR3 DNA: TGTGCCAGCAGCGCCGGGGGACCCAAAAACATTCAGTACTTC; CDR3 protein: CASSAGGPKNIQYF
clone size: NA; D gene: TRBD2; J gene: TRBJ2-5; V gene: TRBV9; CDR3 DNA: TGTGCCAGCAGCGTAAACCCGGGGGGTTCTATGCGGGAGACCCAGTACTTC; CDR3 protein: CASSVNPGGSMRETQYF
clone size: NA; D gene: TRBD1; J gene: TRBJ1-5; V gene: TRBV15; CDR3 DNA: TGTGCCACCAGCAGCGGACAGGGGGTTGGCAATCAGCCCCAGCATTTT; CDR3 protein: CATSSGQGVGNQPQHF
clone size: NA; D gene: NA; J gene: TRBJ1-1; V gene: TRBV12-3/TRBV12-4; CDR3 DNA: TGTGCCAGCACCCTGACAAGCCTGAACACTGAAGCTTTCTTT; CDR3 protein: CASTLTSLNTEAFF
clone size: once; D gene: NA; J gene: TRBJ2-1; V gene: TRBV5-6; CDR3 DNA: TGTGCCAGCAGCTTGGTTACGGCCCGGTACAATGAGCAGTTCTTC; CDR3 protein: CASSLVTARYNEQFF
clone size: NA; D gene: TRBD1; J gene: TRBJ2-4; V gene: TRBV7-9; CDR3 DNA: TGTGCCAGCAGCGCCGGGACAGGGGCCCCCGTACTAGCCAAAAACATTCAGTACTTC; CDR3 protein: CASSAGTGAPVLAKNIQYF
clone size: NA; D gene: TRBD2; J gene: TRBJ2-3; V gene: TRBV7-9; CDR3 DNA: TGTGCCAGCAGCTTGCCCCTAGCGGGGGGCCCAGATACGCAGTATTTT; CDR3 protein: CASSLPLAGGPDTQYF
clone size: NA; D gene: NA; J gene: TRBJ1-5; V gene: TRBV6-5; CDR3 DNA: TGTGCCAGCAGCAGGGTTTTAGAACAGCCCCAGCATTTT; CDR3 protein: CASSRVLEQPQHF
clone size: NA; D gene: NA; J gene: TRBJ1-2; V gene: TRBV20-1; CDR3 DNA: TGCAGTGCTAGTCCTCGGGAGGGGGGGTCCTATGGCTACACCTTC; CDR3 protein: CSASPREGGSYGYTF